Listed here are 29 T cell receptor beta chains from one sample, sequenced in a study of blood T cells in healthy people across ages. For the second PCR, which ran for about 7 to 11 cycles, a sample-barcoded 5' primer and a J-beta primer mix were used. In TCRdb, the 5' RACE reads were re-called with MiXCR into one record per CDR3 protein. Of 1.4 million to 1.5 million distinct CDR3 sequences detected, around 39% appear once; the ten largest clones hold roughly 7.7%. Material for sequencing was blood. The receptors shown here come from a woman between 18 and 29 years old in good health.

This clonotype turned up a few times. The rearrangement joins TRBV5-1 to TRBJ2-3, with a possible D match to TRBD2 (5 bases). V was cut by 4 bases and J by 6 bases, with 21 bases left in between. CDR3 length: 16 residues. The germline gives CDR1 SGHRS, CDR2 YFSETQ. The CDR3 sequence is CASSRLDSSGGDTQYF. The CDR3 bases are TGCGCCAGCAGCCGACTTGATTCAAGCGGTGGGGATACGCAGTATTTT.

Worth noting for this clonotype: The junction and the germline gene differ at one end; a read error may be behind it. The chain combines TRBV12-3 or TRBV12-4 with TRBJ2-3, with D possibly being TRBD2 (5 bases). The length of the CDR3 is 18 residues. The CDR3, as DNA: TGTGCCGGCAGCCCCTCTTCCGGGAAAGGGAACGAAGCAGATATGCAGTATTTT. Amino acids: CAGSPSSGKGNEADMQYF.

Turning to this clonotype: A much larger clone differs from this one at a single base, so this may be a read error. The CDR3 loop reads CAGSERRTQETQYF. As DNA, the CDR3 is TGTGCCGGCAGTGAGCGGAGGACCCAAGAGACCCAGTACTTC. The V gene is TRBV25-1, the J gene TRBJ2-5; D is possibly TRBD2 (5 bases). The CDR3 length is 14 residues. Germline V CDR1 and CDR2: MGHDK, SYGVNS.

The chain recombines TRBV11-2 with TRBJ2-5; D ambiguous. Germline loops: CDR1 SGHAT, CDR2 FQNNGV. Trimming took 0 bases from V and 11 from J, leaving 16 bases between them. There are 14 residues in the CDR3. For the CDR3, the DNA is TGTGCCAGCAGCTTAGATCCCGCCATCAGTGAGCAGTACTTC. It yields the protein CASSLDPAISEQYF.

At least ten counts were recorded for this clonotype. An end of the junction differs from the germline gene, which may be a read error. The chain combines TRBV7-2 with TRBJ2-7; TRBD2 agrees at 11 bases. The CDR3 is 15 residues long. Germline CDR1 reads SGHTA; CDR2 reads FQGNSA. CDR3 in amino acids: CASSPTSGRPYEQYF. Written as DNA, the CDR3 is TGCGCCAGCAGCCCCACTAGCGGGAGACCCTACGAGCAGTACTTC.

The chain has TRBV2 and TRBJ2-3; 14 nucleotides agree with TRBD2. The junction had 5 bases not matched to a gene; V was cut back by 7 bases and J by 5 bases. Germline V CDR1 and CDR2: SNHLY, FYNNEI. CDR3 length equals 15 residues. CDR3 coding DNA: TGTGCCAGCAAATGGGGACTAGCGGGGGAAGATACGCAGTATTTT. As protein: CASKWGLAGEDTQYF.

V and J are TRBV15 and TRBJ1-5; TRBD1 is a possible D gene (6 bases). The V gene lost 1 base and the J gene lost 4 bases, with 14 bases spanning the gap. The germline CDR1 and CDR2 sequences are LNHNV and YYDKDF (reference sequence). This CDR3 has 16 amino acids. In DNA form, the CDR3 reads TGTGCCACCAGCAGAGCTGGGGGGCTAGGTAATCAGCCCCAGCATTTT. This codes for CATSRAGGLGNQPQHF.

This chain links TRBV20-1 with TRBJ2-5; D gene uncertain. The CDR3 has 16 residues. The germline V and J ends were trimmed by 0 bases and 4 bases, with 18 bases remaining between them. Germline CDR1 DFQATT, CDR2 SNEGSKA (reference sequence). The CDR3 is CSARDLAKHSGETQYF. CDR3 DNA sequence: TGCAGTGCTAGAGATCTCGCCAAGCACTCCGGAGAGACCCAGTACTTC.

The chain combines TRBV5-1 with TRBJ2-7; perhaps D is TRBD1 or TRBD2 (5 bases each). The CDR3 sequence is 14 residues long. Deletions cut 1 base from V and 2 bases from J, with 10 bases between. From germline, CDR1 is SGHRS and CDR2 YFSETQ. CDR3 protein: CASSLQSGPYEQYF. In DNA, the CDR3 is TGCGCCAGCAGCTTGCAGTCGGGACCCTACGAGCAGTACTTC.

The chain is built from TRBV6-5 and TRBJ2-2, with TRBD2 identical over 9 bases. CDR3 size: 14 residues. The J segment lost 7 bases and the V segment lost 6 bases, leaving 6 bases of the junction unmatched. CDR1 is MNHEY, CDR2 SVGAGI, per germline. The CDR3 sequence: CASRAGGPYGELFF. CDR3 DNA: TGTGCCAGCAGGGCGGGGGGGCCGTACGGGGAGCTGTTTTTT.

The chain carries TRBV28 and TRBJ1-5; TRBD1 might be the D (6 bases). The CDR3 totals 16 residues. The V gene lost 1 base and the J gene lost 3 bases, with 13 bases spanning the gap. The germline V gene encodes CDR1 MDHEN and CDR2 SYDVKM. The CDR3 reads CASSLYRTEHNQPQHF. The CDR3 nucleotides read TGTGCCAGCAGTTTATATAGGACAGAGCACAATCAGCCCCAGCATTTT.

J is TRBJ2-5 and V is TRBV15; D gene unclear. Germline CDR1 is LNHNV and CDR2 is YYDKDF (reference sequence). This CDR3 is 12 amino acids long. V lost 3 bases, J lost 0 bases, and 2 bases lay in between. CDR3 coding DNA: TGTGCCACCAGCAGGAACCAAGAGACCCAGTACTTC. Its translation is CATSRNQETQYF.

The rearrangement joins TRBV5-1 to TRBJ2-4; the match to TRBD1 covers 10 bases. TRBJ2-7 matches the DNA end more closely, so the J call is doubtful. The CDR3 has 16 residues. Germline loops: CDR1 SGHRS, CDR2 YFSETQ. CDR3 in amino acids: CASSPGEGQGIYEQYF. Written as DNA, the CDR3 is TGCGCCAGCAGCCCGGGAGAGGGACAGGGGATTTACGAGCAGTACTTC.

In its sample, this clonotype was seen a few times. The rearrangement joins TRBV25-1 to TRBJ2-1; 10 bases agree with TRBD2. With V trimmed by 6 bases and J by 6 bases, 11 bases remained unmatched. CDR3 length: 16 residues. From germline, CDR1 is MGHDK and CDR2 SYGVNS. This CDR3 is CASSHARLAGVNEQFF. DNA for the CDR3: TGTGCCAGCAGCCACGCCAGGCTAGCGGGAGTCAATGAGCAGTTCTTC. The variable domain in full, completed from reference TRBV25-1 and TRBJ2-1, reads EADIYQTPRYLVIGTGKKITLECSQTMGHDKMYWYQQDPGMELHLIHYSYGVNSTEKGDLSSESTVSRIRTEHFPLTLESARPSHTSQYLCASSHARLAGVNEQFFGPGTRLTVL.

The rearrangement uses TRBV20-1 and TRBJ2-5, with a weak D call TRBD2 (5 bases). The CDR3 is 12 amino acids. The germline gives CDR1 DFQATT, CDR2 SNEGSKA (reference sequence). DNA of the CDR3: TGCAGAGCGGTGAGTGCATACAATGAGCAGTACTTC. This codes for CRAVSAYNEQYF.

The chain couples TRBV20-1 to TRBJ1-1, with a tentative D call TRBD1 (5 bases). The V end lost 2 bases, the J end lost 5 bases, and 6 bases lay between the germline ends. Germline V gene lookup returns CDR1 DFQATT and CDR2 SNEGSKA (reference sequence). The CDR3 runs to 11 residues. CDR3 residues: CSARWGTEAFF. CDR3 in DNA: TGCAGTGCTAGATGGGGGACTGAAGCTTTCTTT.

This clonotype has only a few counts. The rearrangement links TRBV7-9 to TRBJ1-2; 9 bases map to TRBD1. The germline CDR1 and CDR2 sequences are SEHNR and FQNEAQ (reference sequence). With 1 base clipped from V and 4 bases from J, the junction kept 7 bases outside the gene matches. This CDR3 spans 16 amino acids. CDR3 sequence reads: CASSLGSDRGIYGYTF. In nucleotides, the CDR3 is TGTGCCAGCAGCTTAGGGTCGGACAGGGGAATCTATGGCTACACCTTC. Using reference TRBV7-9 and TRBJ1-2 for the parts outside the CDR3, the full variable domain is DTGVSQNPRHKITKRGQNVTFRCDPISEHNRLYWYRQTLGQGPEFLTYFQNEAQLEKSRLLSDRFSAERPKGSFSTLEIQRTEQGDSAMYLCASSLGSDRGIYGYTFGSGTRLTVV.

The table lists this clonotype with a few counts. This sequence joins TRBV20-1 and TRBJ2-2; D ambiguous. Germline V CDR1 and CDR2: DFQATT, SNEGSKA (reference sequence). V was pared by 4 bases and J by 2 bases, with 8 bases between. The CDR3 loop spans 13 amino acids. The CDR3 DNA follows: TGCAGTGCTAACAACAGAAACACCGGGGAGCTGTTTTTT. Amino acids: CSANNRNTGELFF.

In this sample, this clonotype turned up a few times. V and J are TRBV5-4 and TRBJ2-5; TRBD2 matches 11 bases. V was clipped by 4 bases and J by 3 bases; unmatched bases: 5. Germline V gene sequence: CDR1 SGHNT, CDR2 YYREEE (reference sequence). The CDR3 spans 15 residues. The CDR3 DNA reads as TGTGCCAGCAGCACCCCGGGACTAGCGGAAGAGACCCAGTACTTC. As protein: CASSTPGLAEETQYF.

The CDR3 protein is CASSRISADTQYF. CDR3 nucleotides: TGTGCCAGCTCACGGATTTCTGCAGATACGCAGTATTTT. This rearrangement joins TRBV18 to TRBJ2-3; D call uncertain. Per germline, CDR1 KGHSH and CDR2 LQKENI. Trimming pared 4 bases from V and 4 bases from J, leaving 9 bases between. This CDR3 comprises 13 residues.

V and J are TRBV20-1 and TRBJ2-5, with TRBD2 identical over 7 bases. The V gene's germline CDR1 is DFQATT and CDR2 SNEGSKA (reference sequence). V lost 6 bases to trimming and J lost 5 bases; unmatched junction nucleotides: 12. The CDR3 covers 14 residues. For the CDR3, the DNA is TGCAGTGCCGTCGAGCGGGACGTTTGGGAGACCCAGTACTTC. It codes for CSAVERDVWETQYF.

This clonotype was recorded a few times. The chain has TRBV3-1 and TRBJ2-7, with D possibly TRBD1 on 6 matching bases. The ends were cut back, 4 bases at V and 8 bases at J, with 12 bases in the middle. In germline, CDR1 is LGHDT, CDR2 YNNKEL (reference sequence). The CDR3 loop spans 12 amino acids. In DNA, the CDR3 is TGTGCCAGCAGCCTTCAGGACAGCCAGCAGTACTTC. Protein: CASSLQDSQQYF.

This clonotype showed up just once. Here the CDR3 DNA reads TGTGCCGCGGCGGGGACTGCTAATCAGCCCCAGCATTTT. It encodes CAAAGTANQPQHF. The chain uses TRBV6-6 and TRBJ1-5, with a weak D call TRBD1 (5 bases). The CDR3 sequence is 13 residues long. V was pared by 11 bases and J by 4 bases, with 15 bases between. The germline gives CDR1 MNHNY, CDR2 SVGAGI (reference sequence).

This clonotype has only one observation. The rearrangement joins TRBV28 to TRBJ2-3; no definite D call. The CDR3 runs 15 residues. The germline CDR1 and CDR2 sequences are MDHEN and SYDVKM. Trimming stripped 3 bases from V and 3 bases from J, with 13 bases between. Here the CDR3 DNA reads TGTGCCAGCAGTTTTGGGTCTTCGGAGACAGATACGCAGTATTTT. Translating gives CASSFGSSETDTQYF.

This chain uses TRBV4-1 with TRBJ2-1, with 7 bases identical to TRBD2. Germline CDR1 MGHRA, CDR2 YSYEKL. The CDR3 loop spans 16 amino acids. The V and J ends lost 3 bases and 2 bases, in that order; junction bases with no gene match: 7. The chain's CDR3 is CASSHSTGTTYNEQFF. The CDR3 coding sequence is TGCGCCAGCAGCCATTCTACCGGGACTACCTACAATGAGCAGTTCTTC.

This clonotype was counted a few times. The V gene is TRBV7-3, the J gene TRBJ2-3; 9 bases fit TRBD2. This CDR3 contains 17 residues. Germline V lookup: CDR1 SGHTA, CDR2 FQGTGA. V lost 10 bases and J lost 1; bases outside the gene matches: 15. CDR3 sequence: CATLYRQGLAGTDTQYF. DNA of the CDR3: TGTGCCACCTTATACCGCCAGGGACTAGCTGGCACAGATACGCAGTATTTT.

This clonotype has only one observation. This sequence joins TRBV7-9 and TRBJ2-7, with 10 bases fitting TRBD2. Trimming took 2 bases from V and 4 from J; bases not matched to a gene: 20. The germline V gene has CDR1 SEHNR and CDR2 FQNEAQ (reference sequence). The CDR3 consists of 20 residues. CDR3 nucleotides: TGTGCCAGCAGCTTACAGGGCCCGGGACTAGCGTTCAAAAGTGGGTACGAGCAGTACTTC. This encodes CASSLQGPGLAFKSGYEQYF.

This clonotype appeared a few times. The chain has TRBV6-5 and TRBJ2-4; tentatively, D is TRBD2 (7 bases). The V and J ends lost 7 bases and 13 bases respectively, with 26 bases between them. Germline V lookup: CDR1 MNHEY, CDR2 SVGAGI. The CDR3 covers 15 residues. CDR3 sequence (DNA): TGTGCCAGCAAACTCTTCGCAGGGGAGGCGGGAGAGCAGTACTTC. Translating gives CASKLFAGEAGEQYF.

The chain couples TRBV3-1 to TRBJ2-6; D call uncertain. Germline V gene data show CDR1 as LGHDT and CDR2 as YNNKEL (reference sequence). This CDR3 has 15 residues. Trimming stripped 3 bases from V and 0 bases from J, with 6 bases between. The CDR3 here is CASSQLVSGANVLTF. CDR3 sequence (DNA): TGTGCCAGCAGCCAGTTAGTCTCTGGGGCCAACGTCCTGACTTTC. Full variable domain (missing parts from reference TRBV3-1 and TRBJ2-6): DTAVSQTPKYLVTQMGNDKSIKCEQNLGHDTMYWYKQDSKKFLKIMFSYNNKELIINETVPNRFSPKSPDKAHLNLHINSLELGDSAVYFCASSQLVSGANVLTFGAGSRLTVL.